These 30 T cell receptor beta chains were all obtained from the same sample, sequenced in a study of shared clonotypes between healthy human individuals. Clones were sequenced by immunoSEQ multiplex PCR, and TCRdb holds only the in-frame ones, with some missing. Here the sample spans around 2.1 million clones, approximately 95% being singletons. The material sequenced was naive CD4+ T cells sorted from blood. Subset denoted: CD45RA+ positively selected. These receptors all come from a man younger than 35 in good health.

This clone showed up just a few times. The genes are TRBV13 and TRBJ2-2; D gene unclear. This CDR3 region has 13 residues. Looked up from germline, CDR1 is PRHDT and CDR2 is FYEKMQ (reference sequence). V lost 5 bases and J 3 bases, leaving 7 bases between the germline ends. The CDR3 is CASSRDYTGELFF. CDR3 bases: TGTGCCAGCAGCAGGGATTACACCGGGGAGCTGTTTTTT.

Turning to this clone: Additional DNA sequences in this sample encode the identical CDR3. The rearrangement uses TRBV5-1 and TRBJ2-1; 7 bases align to TRBD1. The CDR3 has 16 residues. The germline CDR1 and CDR2 sequences are SGHRS and YFSETQ. With 0 bases clipped from V and 0 bases from J, the junction kept 3 bases outside the gene matches. The CDR3 nucleotides read TGCGCCAGCAGCTTGGAAGGGGGCAGCTCCTACAATGAGCAGTTCTTC. Its translation: CASSLEGGSSYNEQFF.

This sequence joins TRBV30 and TRBJ2-3; the match to TRBD2 covers 15 bases. The CDR3 covers 19 residues. Germline V gene sequence: CDR1 GTSNPN, CDR2 SVGIG (reference sequence). J lost 5 bases, V lost 3 bases, and 15 bases had no gene match. CDR3 sequence (DNA): TGTGCCTGGAGCCCCCCCGGACTAGCGGGAGGGCACTGGAAAGATACGCAGTATTTT. Its protein is CAWSPPGLAGGHWKDTQYF.

The chain has TRBV7-2 and TRBJ2-1; D possibly matches TRBD1 or TRBD2 (5 bases each). This CDR3 has 13 amino acids. Germline V gives CDR1 SGHTA, CDR2 FQGNSA. V was clipped by 3 bases and J by 8 bases, with 11 bases between them. CDR3: CASSFGAGDEQFF. The DNA of the CDR3 is TGTGCCAGCAGCTTTGGGGCGGGCGATGAGCAGTTCTTC.

The chain has TRBV7-3 and TRBJ1-3; D is uncertain. The V and J ends lost 1 base and 4 bases respectively, with 5 bases between them. The CDR3 extends over 13 amino acids. Germline CDR1 and CDR2: SGHTA and FQGTGA. CDR3 region: CASSLIPGNTIYF. The CDR3, as DNA: TGTGCCAGCAGCTTAATCCCGGGAAACACCATATATTTT.

The V call is TRBV9, the J call TRBJ2-2; 8 nucleotides line up with TRBD1. V trimming: 1 base; J trimming: 1 base; junction bases outside the gene matches: 6. The length of the CDR3 is 17 residues. CDR1 and CDR2 from the germline V gene are SGDLS and YYNGEE. CDR3 sequence (DNA): TGTGCCAGCAGCGTAAGGGCAGGGGGCCAGAACACCGGGGAGCTGTTTTTT. Translating it yields CASSVRAGGQNTGELFF.

About this clone itself: The same CDR3 is also encoded by other DNA sequences in this sample. The chain joins TRBV27 to TRBJ1-2, with 9 bases lining up with TRBD1. From germline, CDR1 is MNHEY and CDR2 SMNVEV (reference sequence). Unmatched junction bases numbered 4, after V lost 3 bases and J lost 8 bases. CDR3 size: 13 residues. DNA for the CDR3: TGTGCCAGCAGTTTCCGACAGGGGGACGGCTACACCTTC. Its translation is CASSFRQGDGYTF.

The table lists this clone with a count of one. This rearrangement joins TRBV11-2 to TRBJ2-7; 8 nucleotides match TRBD1. Germline V gene sequence: CDR1 SGHAT, CDR2 FQNNGV. The CDR3 has 15 amino acids. The trim removed 8 bases at V and 2 bases at J, leaving 11 bases unmatched. The CDR3 DNA sequence: TGTGCCAGCGGTGAACTGACAGGGGCCACCTACGAGCAGTACTTC. Translating it yields CASGELTGATYEQYF. The full variable domain, its missing parts supplied by reference TRBV11-2 and TRBJ2-7, is EAGVAQSPRYKIIEKRQSVAFWCNPISGHATLYWYQQILGQGPKLLIQFQNNGVVDDSQLPKDRFSAERLKGVDSTLKIQPAKLEDSAVYLCASGELTGATYEQYFGPGTRLTVT.

This chain joins TRBV7-3 and TRBJ1-4; 7 positions match TRBD1. Germline assignment: CDR1 SGHTA and CDR2 FQGTGA. Unmatched junction bases numbered 18, after V lost 5 bases and J lost 0 bases. The CDR3 is 20 amino acids. This CDR3 reads CASSPWAEGASPPTNEKLFF. In nucleotides, the CDR3 is TGTGCCAGCAGCCCGTGGGCCGAGGGGGCTTCCCCACCAACTAATGAAAAACTGTTTTTT.

The rearrangement links TRBV30 to TRBJ2-7; a possible D gene is TRBD2 (6 bases). The CDR3 loop spans 14 amino acids. Trimming shortened V by 2 bases and J by 3 bases, and 14 bases separated the two germline ends. Germline V gives CDR1 GTSNPN, CDR2 SVGIG (reference sequence). This CDR3 is CAWSKDAGRYEQYF. As DNA, the CDR3 is TGTGCCTGGAGTAAGGACGCGGGACGCTACGAGCAGTACTTC.

This clone occurred a few times. This same CDR3 is encoded by further DNA sequences in the sample. J is TRBJ1-6 and V is TRBV2, with D tentatively TRBD1 (5 bases). Between the trimmed V and J ends, which lost 2 bases and 7 bases, there was a span of 9 bases. The CDR3 length is 14 residues. Germline values: CDR1 SNHLY, CDR2 FYNNEI. The CDR3 nucleotides read TGTGCCAGCAGTGAAAGGGGCAGAAATTCACCCCTCCACTTT. This sequence encodes CASSERGRNSPLHF.

The rearrangement links TRBV2 to TRBJ1-2; possibly TRBD1 for D (5 bases). The V end was cut by 2 bases, the J end by 4 bases, with 14 bases between. Germline loops: CDR1 SNHLY, CDR2 FYNNEI. The CDR3 runs 15 residues. CDR3 nucleotide sequence: TGTGCCAGCAGTGAATTCGGGGCTCCGGGCTATGGCTACACCTTC. Protein: CASSEFGAPGYGYTF.

This chain joins TRBV7-2 and TRBJ2-1; 10 bases fit TRBD1. The CDR3 is 17 residues long. The J segment lost 2 bases and the V segment lost 4 bases, leaving 8 bases of the junction unmatched. Looked up from germline, CDR1 is SGHTA and CDR2 is FQGNSA. The CDR3 DNA follows: TGTGCCAGCAGCTCCTCTCAGACAGGGGGCCCCTACAATGAGCAGTTCTTC. Translated: CASSSSQTGGPYNEQFF.

This chain links TRBV5-4 with TRBJ2-3; 12 nucleotides match TRBD2. CDR1 SGHNT and CDR2 YYREEE come from the germline V gene (reference sequence). J lost 4 bases, V lost 1 base, and 7 bases had no gene match. The length of the CDR3 is 17 residues. CDR3 residues: CASSLRSSGGAADTQYF. The CDR3 bases are TGTGCCAGCAGCTTGCGCTCTAGCGGGGGGGCTGCAGATACGCAGTATTTT.

The chain carries TRBV5-4 and TRBJ2-4, with a weak D call TRBD1 (6 bases). V dropped 1 base and J dropped 5 bases, with 13 bases sitting between them. The V gene's germline CDR1 is SGHNT and CDR2 YYREEE (reference sequence). The CDR3 runs 15 residues. In nucleotides, the CDR3 is TGTGCCAGCAGCTTGTCGCCGGACAGACAAAACATTCAGTACTTC. This encodes CASSLSPDRQNIQYF.

As regards this clone: In the same sample, other DNA sequences code for this CDR3. This chain joins TRBV18 and TRBJ1-4; D not certain. V was shortened by 0 bases and J by 5 bases, with 4 bases between the two germline ends. This CDR3 has 13 residues. Germline V gene data show CDR1 as KGHSH and CDR2 as LQKENI. In nucleotides, the CDR3 is TGTGCCAGCTCACCACCCGGGAATGAAAAACTGTTTTTT. This translates into CASSPPGNEKLFF.

The rearrangement links TRBV7-2 to TRBJ2-7; 9 bases agree with TRBD1. With V trimmed by 4 bases and J by 3 bases, 10 bases remained unmatched. The CDR3 runs to 16 residues. The germline gives CDR1 SGHTA, CDR2 FQGNSA. The CDR3 DNA is TGTGCCAGCAGCTCACAGGGGGCAGGTTGGAGCTACGAGCAGTACTTC. Protein sequence: CASSSQGAGWSYEQYF.

The rearrangement joins TRBV5-4 to TRBJ2-5; 12 bases map to TRBD2. V lost 4 bases, J lost 3 bases, and 10 bases stayed unmatched. CDR3 length: 17 amino acids. CDR1 is SGHNT and CDR2 is YYREEE in the germline V gene (reference sequence). The CDR3 loop reads CASSPNRRLAGEETQYF. In DNA, the CDR3 is TGTGCCAGCAGCCCGAATCGCCGACTAGCGGGAGAAGAGACCCAGTACTTC. The full variable domain, in which reference TRBV5-4 and TRBJ2-5 provide the parts outside the CDR3, is ETGVTQSPTHLIKTRGQQVTLRCSSQSGHNTVSWYQQALGQGPQFIFQYYREEENGRGNFPPRFSGLQFPNYSSELNVNALELDDSALYLCASSPNRRLAGEETQYFGPGTRLLVL.

The chain couples TRBV30 to TRBJ2-5; a possible D gene is TRBD1 (6 bases). V lost 4 bases, J lost 3 bases, and 12 bases lay in between. Germline V gene sequence: CDR1 GTSNPN, CDR2 SVGIG (reference sequence). This CDR3 is built from 13 residues. CDR3 nucleotide sequence: TGTGCCTGGAAGGGGGATACCAAAGAGACCCAGTACTTC. This translates into CAWKGDTKETQYF.

V gene TRBV10-3 combines with J gene TRBJ1-6, with D possibly being TRBD1 (5 bases). V lost 7 bases to trimming and J lost 4 bases, with 8 bases between them. Germline assignment: CDR1 ENHRY and CDR2 SYGVKD. CDR3 size: 13 residues. In DNA form, the CDR3 reads TGTGCCATCACCGGACAATATAATTCACCCCTCCACTTT. It translates to CAITGQYNSPLHF.

V is TRBV6-6 and J is TRBJ2-1; TRBD2 aligns across 10 bases. The CDR3 totals 16 residues. V trimming: 9 bases; J trimming: 1 base; junction bases outside the gene matches: 9. The germline V gene has CDR1 MNHNY and CDR2 SVGAGI (reference sequence). The CDR3, as DNA: TGTGCCAGAGCAGTTAATAGCGGGGGGTCCTACAATGAGCAGTTCTTC. Its translation is CARAVNSGGSYNEQFF.

This chain connects TRBV5-1 to TRBJ2-1; 8 nucleotides align to TRBD2. The CDR3 runs to 16 residues. After removal of 2 bases from V and 2 bases from J, the junction contained 6 bases not matched to a gene. Germline V CDR1 and CDR2: SGHRS, YFSETQ. The DNA for the CDR3 is TGCGCCAGCAGCTTTGCGGGGGGCGAAGCCTACAATGAGCAGTTCTTC. Its protein product is CASSFAGGEAYNEQFF.

The V call is TRBV30, the J call TRBJ1-3, with a weak D call TRBD1 (6 bases). CDR1 is GTSNPN, CDR2 SVGIG, per germline (reference sequence). This CDR3 contains 13 residues. V was clipped by 6 bases and J by 1 base, with 10 bases between them. The CDR3 nucleotides read TGTGCCTGTATTACAGGGTCTGGAAACACCATATATTTT. Translation: CACITGSGNTIYF.

The rearrangement links TRBV30 to TRBJ1-4; 10 bases are shared with TRBD1. This CDR3 is built from 12 residues. V shed 7 bases, J shed 10 bases, and the junction held 6 bases outside the gene matches. From germline, CDR1 is GTSNPN and CDR2 SVGIG (reference sequence). CDR3 loop: CAYDRGQGKLFF. In DNA, the CDR3 is TGTGCCTACGACAGGGGGCAAGGAAAACTGTTTTTT.

Notes on this clone: Other DNA sequences from this sample encode an identical CDR3 as well. The chain carries TRBV10-3 and TRBJ1-1; possible D gene TRBD1, 5 bases. Trimming cost V 3 bases and J 1 base, with 9 bases left between them. Germline V gives CDR1 ENHRY, CDR2 SYGVKD. The CDR3 extends over 14 amino acids. The CDR3 loop reads CAISEGGANTEAFF. The CDR3 DNA reads as TGTGCCATCAGTGAAGGAGGGGCGAACACTGAAGCTTTCTTT.

The chain has TRBV6-6 and TRBJ2-3; D gene uncertain. Per germline, CDR1 MNHNY and CDR2 SVGAGI (reference sequence). The CDR3 consists of 14 residues. V was clipped by 7 bases and J by 0 bases, with 11 bases between them. The CDR3, as DNA: TGTGCCAGCAACCGGCCCCAGAGCACAGATACGCAGTATTTT. This encodes CASNRPQSTDTQYF.

The rearrangement uses TRBV5-1 and TRBJ1-4; 7 nucleotides match TRBD1. CDR1 SGHRS and CDR2 YFSETQ come from the germline V gene. This CDR3 has 14 residues. V was clipped by 3 bases and J by 6 bases; unmatched bases: 5. CDR3 nucleotides: TGCGCCAGCAGCTCTACAGGGGCTGATGAAAAACTGTTTTTT. It yields the protein CASSSTGADEKLFF. The whole variable domain, remainder taken from reference TRBV5-1 and TRBJ1-4, is KAGVTQTPRYLIKTRGQQVTLSCSPISGHRSVSWYQQTPGQGLQFLFEYFSETQRNKGNFPGRFSGRQFSNSRSEMNVSTLELGDSALYLCASSSTGADEKLFFGSGTQLSVL.

This chain uses TRBV6-1 with TRBJ1-1; maybe TRBD1 (6 bases). The CDR3 runs to 15 residues. The V end lost 9 bases, the J end lost 0 bases, and 17 bases lay between the germline ends. The germline gives CDR1 MNHNS, CDR2 SASEGT. For the CDR3, the DNA is TGTGCCAGAGAACTCAGGGGCCCCATGAACACTGAAGCTTTCTTT. Translated: CARELRGPMNTEAFF.

The V gene is TRBV5-1, the J gene TRBJ1-3, with 9 bases fitting TRBD1. V lost 7 bases and J lost 3; bases outside the gene matches: 2. Germline V CDR1 and CDR2: SGHRS, YFSETQ. The CDR3 runs 13 residues. The CDR3 DNA follows: TGCGCCAGCCGGACAGGGGTTGGAAACACCATATATTTT. Translation gives CASRTGVGNTIYF.

The chain is built from TRBV10-1 and TRBJ1-1; D possibly corresponds to TRBD1 (6 bases). Germline CDR1 and CDR2: WNHNN and SYGVQD (reference sequence). CDR3 size: 13 residues. V gave up 9 bases and J gave up 0 bases, with 11 bases separating them. CDR3 DNA sequence: TGCGCCAGTAACAGGGACCTGAACACTGAAGCTTTCTTT. This encodes CASNRDLNTEAFF.